This is a list of T cell receptor beta chains from one sample in a study of early T cells in non-severe SARS-CoV-2 infection. TCRdb independently ran MiXCR on the 5' RACE reads; one entry per CDR3 protein. The sample has tens of thousands of distinct CDR3 sequences; approximately 9.7% are singletons. Sequenced sample: whole blood. These receptors all come from an adult who was a healthcare worker with PCR-confirmed SARS-CoV-2 infection or an uninfected control (not recorded which). Each CDR3 is given with its conserved first and last residue. D genes are given only for firm matches. Clone size is given for some rows only: seen once, a few or many times, or a class if the clone is expanded.

.,TRBV20-1,few,TRBJ2-3,CSARQGTFTDTQYF,TGCAGTGCTAGACAGGGTACATTCACAGATACGCAGTATTTT
TRBD2,TRBV2,.,TRBJ2-1,CASSATSGALNEQFF,TGTGCCAGCAGTGCGACTAGCGGGGCACTCAATGAGCAGTTCTTC
.,TRBV12-3/TRBV12-4,many,TRBJ1-2,CASRLTGKYGYTF,TGTGCCAGCAGACTTACAGGGAAGTATGGCTACACCTTC
.,TRBV3-1,.,TRBJ1-1,CASSSTENTEAFF,TGTGCCAGCAGCTCGACAGAGAACACTGAAGCTTTCTTT
.,TRBV10-3,.,TRBJ2-3,CAIGGPDTQYF,TGTGCCATTGGGGGCCCGGATACGCAGTATTTT
TRBD1,TRBV5-4,.,TRBJ2-7,CASSPTPGQGNEQYF,TGTGCCAGCAGCCCTACACCGGGACAGGGGAATGAGCAGTACTTC
TRBD1,TRBV18,many,TRBJ1-6,CASSPGQSLPPLHF,TGTGCCAGCTCACCGGGACAGTCCTTGCCACCCCTCCACTTT
.,TRBV4-2,many,TRBJ2-3,CASSQDSFPDSKITDTQYF,TGTGCCAGCAGCCAAGATTCCTTCCCGGACTCTAAAATCACAGATACGCAGTATTTT
.,TRBV20-1,.,TRBJ2-1,CSAIPGLFF,TGCAGTGCGATCCCAGGGCTGTTCTTC
TRBD2,TRBV10-3,few,TRBJ2-7,CAISESASGPYEQYF,TGTGCCATCAGTGAGTCGGCTAGCGGGCCCTACGAGCAGTACTTC
.,TRBV6-2/TRBV6-3,.,TRBJ1-4,CASSSRGISGEKLFF,TGTGCCAGCAGTTCTCGGGGTATTAGTGGAGAAAAACTGTTTTTT
.,TRBV15,.,TRBJ1-3,CATSTFLRGISGNTIYF,TGTGCCACCAGCACCTTCCTTAGGGGAATCTCTGGAAACACCATATATTTT
.,TRBV30,.,TRBJ2-1,CAWNPLNEQFF,TGTGCCTGGAACCCCTTAAATGAGCAGTTCTTC
.,TRBV10-2,.,TRBJ1-1,CATRARGTEAFF,TGCGCCACCAGGGCCCGGGGGACTGAAGCTTTCTTT
TRBD1,TRBV24-1,.,TRBJ2-3,CATSSGGAVSDTQYF,TGTGCCACCAGCTCAGGGGGCGCGGTTTCAGATACGCAGTATTTT
TRBD1,TRBV5-1,many,TRBJ1-1,CASSKGAFHMNTEAFF,TGCGCCAGCAGCAAGGGGGCTTTTCATATGAACACTGAAGCTTTCTTT
TRBD1,TRBV7-9,many,TRBJ1-3,CASSARQGSGNTIYF,TGTGCCAGCAGCGCCCGACAGGGCTCTGGAAACACCATATATTTT
.,TRBV5-4,.,TRBJ1-1,CASSLDREDTEAFF,TGTGCCAGCAGCTTGGACAGGGAGGACACTGAAGCTTTCTTT
.,TRBV7-2,few,TRBJ1-1,CASSLEYAFF,TGTGCCAGCAGCTTAGAATACGCCTTCTTT
.,TRBV6-2/TRBV6-3,.,TRBJ2-3,CASSYSTDGTDTQYF,TGTGCCAGCAGTTACTCGACGGATGGCACAGATACGCAGTATTTT
TRBD1,TRBV7-9,.,TRBJ2-7,CASSPGGEAYEQYF,TGTGCCAGCAGCCCAGGGGGAGAGGCCTACGAGCAGTACTTC
TRBD1,TRBV12-3/TRBV12-4,once,TRBJ2-3,CASSLGDRSTDTQYF,TGTGCCAGCAGTTTAGGGGACAGAAGCACAGATACGCAGTATTTT
TRBD1,TRBV3-1,many,TRBJ1-4,CASSLPGQMNEKLFF,TGTGCCAGCAGCCTGCCGGGACAGATGAATGAAAAACTGTTTTTT